This is a list of T cell receptor beta chains from one sample in a study of T cells after yellow fever vaccination. TCRdb re-called the 5' RACE reads with MiXCR, one entry per CDR3 protein. The profile shows 400,000 to 450,000 distinct CDR3 sequences, over 15% of them singletons. Material: PBMCs, obtained before the yellow fever booster vaccination. These receptors all come from a man aged 18 to 35 who received the YFV17D yellow fever vaccine. Each CDR3 is given with its conserved first and last residue. The order of the fields is J gene, V gene, clone size, D gene, CDR3 protein, CDR3 DNA. The D gene is left open where the match is weak. Expanded clones are given a class, and other clones once, few, many or no size at all.

>TRBJ1-2|TRBV7-2|NA|TRBD1
CASSTTGLNYGYTF
TGTGCCAGCAGCACGACAGGGCTTAACTATGGCTACACCTTC
>TRBJ1-1|TRBV6-6|few|NA
CASSYFRGTEAFF
TGTGCCAGCAGTTACTTCAGAGGGACTGAAGCTTTCTTT
>TRBJ1-2|TRBV20-1|few|NA
CSARLANYGYTF
TGCAGTGCTAGGTTAGCCAACTATGGCTACACCTTC
>TRBJ2-3|TRBV7-9|few|NA
CASSLAGMDTQYF
TGTGCCAGCAGCTTAGCAGGGATGGATACGCAGTATTTT
>TRBJ1-1|TRBV3-1|many|TRBD1
CASSQAGGTEAFF
TGCGCCAGCAGCCAAGCAGGGGGCACTGAAGCTTTCTTT
>TRBJ1-1|TRBV4-3|few|TRBD1
CASSPLGGQGLNTEAFF
TGCGCCAGCAGTCCCTTGGGGGGACAGGGGCTGAACACTGAAGCTTTCTTT
>TRBJ2-5|TRBV11-2|NA|TRBD1
CASSLWWTGRETQYF
TGTGCCAGCAGCTTATGGTGGACAGGGAGGGAGACCCAGTACTTC
>TRBJ2-7|TRBV7-9|NA|NA
CASSLGSTGNYEQYF
TGTGCCAGCAGCTTAGGTTCGACTGGGAACTACGAGCAGTACTTC
>TRBJ2-7|TRBV20-1|few|TRBD2
CSVTGLAGGVGEQYF
TGCAGTGTTACGGGACTAGCGGGGGGAGTTGGCGAGCAGTACTTC
>TRBJ1-5|TRBV10-3|NA|NA
CAISERNSDQPQHF
TGTGCCATCAGTGAGAGGAATTCCGATCAGCCCCAGCATTTT
>TRBJ1-5|TRBV7-2|NA|NA
CASSGPEGRISNQPQHF
TGTGCCAGCAGCGGGCCAGAAGGAAGGATTAGCAATCAGCCCCAGCATTTT
>TRBJ2-3|TRBV4-1|few|NA
CASSQRKQRTDTQYF
TGCGCCAGCAGCCAACGTAAACAGAGGACAGATACGCAGTATTTT